Each of the 18 T cell receptor beta chains below was sequenced from the same sample in a study of read filtering for tumor transcriptome and immune sequencing. This library used around 400 ng RNA and molecular barcoded adaptors spanning alpha/delta and beta/gamma chains. Using its own MiXCR run on the reads, TCRdb lists one record per CDR3 protein. The table records 100,000 to 150,000 distinct CDR3 sequences, about an eighth of them present only once. The sequencing input was a population of CD138-negative cells sorted from bone marrow. The receptors originated from a donor aged 40 or over with multiple myeloma.

Comment on this clonotype: A much larger clone differs by one base, so this may be a read error. For the CDR3, the DNA is TGTGTCAGCAGCCGCCCTCTCATTCTGGGAGATACGCAGTATTTT. As protein: CVSSRPLILGDTQYF. The chain employs TRBV5-6 and TRBJ2-3, with D unresolved. Germline-derived CDR1 and CDR2 are SGHDT and YYEEEE. This CDR3 has 15 residues.

This clonotype was seen many times. This chain uses TRBV6-6 with TRBJ1-1; 7 bases agree with TRBD1. The CDR3 totals 14 residues. Germline CDR1 reads MNHNY; CDR2 reads SVGAGI (reference sequence). With 5 bases clipped from V and 0 bases from J, the junction kept 3 bases outside the gene matches. Here the CDR3 reads CASSRDSMNTEAFF. The CDR3 nucleotides read TGTGCCAGCAGTCGGGACAGCATGAACACTGAAGCTTTCTTT.

This clonotype was recorded at least ten times. This chain connects TRBV7-2 to TRBJ1-5; D might be TRBD1 (6 bases). Germline loops: CDR1 SGHTA, CDR2 FQGNSA. This CDR3 comprises 15 residues. The V gene lost 4 bases and the J gene lost 5 bases, with 15 bases spanning the gap. In nucleotides, the CDR3 is TGTGCCAGCAGCTCCAATGGGGGCAACGATCAGCCCCAGCATTTT. Translated, it gives CASSSNGGNDQPQHF.

Many counts were recorded for this clonotype. CDR3 amino acids: CSVEPRLNTEAFF. In DNA form, the CDR3 reads TGCAGCGTTGAACCCAGGCTGAACACTGAAGCTTTCTTT. V usage is TRBV29-1 and J usage is TRBJ1-1; D remains unclear. The CDR3 sequence is 13 residues long. V was cut by 2 bases and J by 0 bases, with 7 bases left in between. Germline V gives CDR1 SQVTM, CDR2 ANQGSEA. The full variable domain, completed using reference TRBV29-1 and TRBJ1-1, is SAVISQKPSRDICQRGTSLTIQCQVDSQVTMMFWYRQQPGQSLTLIATANQGSEATYESGFVIDKFPISRPNLTFSTLTVSNMSPEDSSIYLCSVEPRLNTEAFFGQGTRLTVV.

This clonotype was counted ten times or more. The chain is built from TRBV5-6 and TRBJ2-2; no clear D. The CDR3 runs 16 residues. V dropped 4 bases and J dropped 0 bases, with 13 bases sitting between them. From germline, CDR1 is SGHDT and CDR2 YYEEEE. CDR3 sequence: CASSPPGVSNTGELFF. CDR3 bases: TGTGCCAGCAGCCCACCTGGGGTCTCGAACACCGGGGAGCTGTTTTTT.

This clonotype was detected many times. V and J are TRBV5-1 and TRBJ2-3, with 8 bases identical to TRBD2. V was clipped by 3 bases and J by 5 bases; unmatched bases: 11. The CDR3 extends over 16 amino acids. Germline V CDR1 and CDR2: SGHRS, YFSETQ. The CDR3 DNA reads as TGCGCCAGCAGCTCCCACCGGGGGGGAGAAGTAGATACGCAGTATTTT. Translation: CASSSHRGGEVDTQYF.

This clonotype was observed at least ten times. The V gene is TRBV6-4, the J gene TRBJ2-3; D may be TRBD2 (6 bases). The germline V gene has CDR1 MRHNA and CDR2 SNTAGT. The V end was cut by 0 bases, the J end by 4 bases, with 14 bases between. The CDR3 totals 16 residues. The CDR3: CASSDSVGGRADTQYF. The DNA for the CDR3 is TGTGCCAGCAGTGACTCAGTCGGGGGTCGGGCAGATACGCAGTATTTT.

The genes are TRBV20-1 and TRBJ2-7; no firm D call. The CDR3 contains 15 residues. The V end lost 0 bases, the J end lost 5 bases, and 17 bases lay between the germline ends. CDR1 and CDR2 from the germline V gene are DFQATT and SNEGSKA (reference sequence). As DNA, the CDR3 is TGCAGTGCTAGAGACTCCCGTTTATTAGGAAACGAGCAGTACTTC. It encodes CSARDSRLLGNEQYF.

The chain uses TRBV12-3 or TRBV12-4 and TRBJ2-7; D unresolved. This CDR3 has 14 residues. The ends were cut back, 2 bases at V and 4 bases at J, with 12 bases in the middle. CDR3 region: CASSLIANPYEQYF. The CDR3 region has the DNA TGTGCCAGCAGTTTAATAGCTAATCCTTACGAGCAGTACTTC.

This clonotype has at least ten counts. The rearrangement joins TRBV12-3 or TRBV12-4 to TRBJ2-5; no reliable D call. V dropped 5 bases and J dropped 4 bases, with 11 bases sitting between them. The CDR3 has 13 amino acids. The chain's CDR3 is CASSRVDLETQYF. CDR3 bases: TGTGCCAGCAGTAGGGTCGATTTAGAGACCCAGTACTTC.

This clonotype was recorded at least ten times. The CDR3 coding sequence is TGTGCCAGCAGTGAAGCCCAGAGCTCTGGAAACACCATATATTTT. This codes for CASSEAQSSGNTIYF. V and J are TRBV6-1 and TRBJ1-3, with D uncertain. V was trimmed by 0 bases and J by 0 bases, leaving 6 bases between them. The CDR3 spans 15 residues. Germline lookup yields CDR1 MNHNS and CDR2 SASEGT.

Worth noting for this clonotype: Germline and junction disagree at one end, which may indicate a read error. This chain joins TRBV7-2 and TRBJ2-1, with TRBD1 matching over 7 bases. The CDR3 covers 16 residues. Germline V CDR1 and CDR2: SGHTA, FQGNSA. CDR3 residues: CASSFGRGLNYNKQFF. In DNA form, the CDR3 reads TGTGCCAGCAGCTTTGGAAGGGGGCTGAACTACAATAAGCAGTTCTTC.

This clonotype was detected a few times. This sequence joins TRBV7-8 and TRBJ1-2, with D possibly matching TRBD1 (5 bases). V shed 6 bases and J shed 5 bases, with 25 bases lying between them. The germline CDR1 and CDR2 sequences are SGHVS and FQNEAQ. The CDR3 covers 17 residues. The CDR3 sequence is CASRESRQMGPHYGYTF. CDR3 coding DNA: TGTGCCAGCAGAGAGTCCCGACAGATGGGACCCCATTATGGCTACACCTTC.

This clonotype showed up many times. V usage is TRBV6-5 and J usage is TRBJ2-1; D is possibly TRBD2 (5 bases). The CDR3 totals 16 residues. The germline gives CDR1 MNHEY, CDR2 SVGAGI. V lost 0 bases, J lost 8 bases, and 17 bases lay in between. The CDR3 loop reads CASSYSGGKGSHEQFF. CDR3 coding DNA: TGTGCCAGCAGTTACTCGGGTGGTAAAGGGAGCCATGAGCAGTTCTTC.

This clonotype was counted many times. The V gene is TRBV7-2, the J gene TRBJ2-1, with D tentatively TRBD2 (5 bases). This CDR3 has 17 amino acids. The V gene's germline CDR1 is SGHTA and CDR2 FQGNSA. V was cut by 1 base and J by 1 base, with 14 bases left in between. The CDR3 here is CASSLGLGSGSYNEQFF. CDR3 sequence (DNA): TGTGCCAGCAGCTTAGGGTTGGGGAGTGGGTCCTACAATGAGCAGTTCTTC.

This clonotype has ten or more counts. The chain employs TRBV5-1 and TRBJ2-7; TRBD1 aligns across 9 bases. This CDR3 contains 16 residues. Germline CDR1 SGHRS, CDR2 YFSETQ. Germline trimming cut 0 bases from V and 5 bases from J; bases unmatched to any gene: 9. CDR3 sequence (DNA): TGCGCCAGCAGCTTGGCCTCGGGACAGGGCAAGGACGAGCAGTACTTC. This encodes CASSLASGQGKDEQYF.

Notes on this clonotype: It may be a read error: a sequence one base away is much more abundant. This likely comes from a read error, as the CDR3 has no conserved phenylalanine or tryptophan at its end. The chain uses TRBV2 and TRBJ2-7; the match to TRBD2 covers 7 bases. The V and J ends lost 5 bases and 3 bases, in that order; junction bases with no gene match: 7. Germline CDR1 and CDR2: SNHLY and FYNNEI. The CDR3 is made up of 14 amino acids. Written as DNA, the CDR3 is TGTGCCAGCAGTTTTCAGACTAGCAGCTACGAGCAGTACCTC. It specifies CASSFQTSSYEQYL.

This clonotype was seen many times. The chain has TRBV6-1 and TRBJ1-1, with 7 bases matching TRBD1. This CDR3 has 13 residues. CDR1 is MNHNS and CDR2 is SASEGT in the germline V gene. With V trimmed by 7 bases and J by 6 bases, 8 bases remained unmatched. The CDR3 region has the DNA TGTGCCAGCACTCGGGGTCAGGGGGCTGAAGCTTTCTTT. This sequence encodes CASTRGQGAEAFF.